This entry is about one TCR beta chain. What it binds is not known. Every patient relapsed after autologous stem cell transplantation, and brentuximab vedotin exposure varied. Trimming took 4 bases from V and 8 from J; bases not matched to a gene: 8. Germline loops: CDR1 SGHTA, CDR2 FQGNSA. This CDR3 spans 15 amino acids. This specimen belongs to a study of PD-1 blockade in classical Hodgkin lymphoma. At the level of the study: Patients were given intravenous nivolumab, 3 mg/kg, every 2 weeks.

Broader study findings: When set against healthy donors, newly diagnosed patients were reported to show lower baseline TCR diversity. Diversity in CD4+ TCRs, unlike that measured in CD8+ TCRs, had risen significantly by C4D1. Complete responders showed a baseline diversity that resembled the diversity of newly diagnosed patients.

TCRdb's table, derived via immunoSEQ multiplex PCR, lists solely in-frame clones and lacks some. Among 9,900 or so clones listed, approximately 80% were seen once. This chain joins TRBV7-2 and TRBJ1-3; 10 bases align to TRBD1. This clonotype originated in a human donor with classical Hodgkin lymphoma. The source material was peripheral blood mononuclear cells (PBMCs), sampled before the second cycle of nivolumab. The CDR3 loop reads CASSSRWTGGDTIYF. The CDR3 coding sequence is TGTGCCAGCAGCTCGAGATGGACAGGGGGGGACACCATATATTTT.